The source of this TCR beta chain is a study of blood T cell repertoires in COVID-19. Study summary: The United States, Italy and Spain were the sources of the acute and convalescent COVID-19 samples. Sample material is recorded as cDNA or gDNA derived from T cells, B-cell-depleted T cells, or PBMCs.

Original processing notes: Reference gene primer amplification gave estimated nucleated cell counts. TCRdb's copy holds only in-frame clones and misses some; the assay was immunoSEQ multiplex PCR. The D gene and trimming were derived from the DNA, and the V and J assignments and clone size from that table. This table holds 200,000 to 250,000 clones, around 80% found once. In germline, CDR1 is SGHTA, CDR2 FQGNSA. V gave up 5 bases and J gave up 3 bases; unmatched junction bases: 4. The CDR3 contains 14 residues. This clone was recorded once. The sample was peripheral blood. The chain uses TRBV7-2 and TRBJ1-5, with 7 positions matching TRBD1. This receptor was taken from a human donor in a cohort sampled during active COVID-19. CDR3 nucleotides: TGTGCCAGCAGCCTTACAGGGGTCAATCAGCCCCAGCATTTT. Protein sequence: CASSLTGVNQPQHF.